This paragraph reports one T cell receptor beta chain. These data belong to a study of blood T cell repertoires in COVID-19. Study-level information: COVID-19 samples from acute and convalescent phases originated in the United States, Italy and Spain. In each case, the material was cDNA or gDNA derived from T cells, B-cell-depleted T cells, or PBMCs.

Under the authors' procedure: Estimation of nucleated cell counts was performed using reference gene primer amplification. Sequencing used immunoSEQ multiplex PCR; TCRdb keeps in-frame clones, though not all of them. V, J and clone size reflect that table, while D and trimming were determined from the DNA. The sample includes about 190,000 clones, around three quarters of them seen just once. Trimming stripped 0 bases from V and 4 bases from J, with 6 bases between. Per the germline V gene, CDR1 is SGHAT and CDR2 is FQNNGV. The CDR3 extends over 14 amino acids. The genes are TRBV11-2 and TRBJ1-4; D is unclear. This receptor was identified in a man in his 60s with active or convalescent COVID-19. Input material: peripheral blood. The CDR3 loop is CASSLDGYNEKLFF. The CDR3 region has the DNA TGTGCCAGCAGCTTAGACGGGTATAATGAAAAACTGTTTTTT. Together with reference TRBV11-2 and TRBJ1-4, the CDR3 gives the full variable domain: EAGVAQSPRYKIIEKRQSVAFWCNPISGHATLYWYQQILGQGPKLLIQFQNNGVVDDSQLPKDRFSAERLKGVDSTLKIQPAKLEDSAVYLCASSLDGYNEKLFFGSGTQLSVL.